Sequencing of this T cell receptor (beta chain) was carried out in a study of spatial heterogeneity in lung cancer. Study details: Follow-up PBMC specimens underwent sequencing when available; their median timing was roughly 24 months after resection. General study findings and limits: Ubiquitous expanded tumor TCRs appeared in blood more at resection than follow-up.

Carried by each TCR cDNA molecule was a unique molecular identifier. TCRdb fed the 5' RACE reads into MiXCR, producing one record per CDR3 protein. The table shows fewer than 60,000 distinct CDR3 sequences, with roughly 7.4% occurring only once. As concerns this clonotype: Its target is unknown.

The time point is: blood at routine non-recurrence follow-up after resection. The sequenced material consisted of unsorted whole RNA from tumor, nontumor lung or frozen PBMC. This CDR3 is 17 amino acids long. V gave up 5 bases and J gave up 0 bases, with 19 bases separating them. Per the germline V gene, CDR1 is SGHTA and CDR2 is FQGNSA. This receptor was taken from a female donor with early-stage non-small cell lung cancer. This chain links TRBV7-2 with TRBJ1-1; D gene unclear. The starting material was PBMCs, obtained at follow-up. In DNA form, the CDR3 reads TGTGCCAGCAGCCCCAAAGGCCACTACTTCATGAACACTGAAGCTTTCTTT. It codes for CASSPKGHYFMNTEAFF.